A single sample gave rise to the 17 T cell receptor beta chains below, sequenced in a study of OX40 agonist ivuxolimab in advanced cancers. Using immunoSEQ multiplex PCR, the repertoire was profiled, and TCRdb retains in-frame clones only, with some absent. The sample has approximately 90,000 clones, about 90% seen once. The sample in question was CD4+ or CD8+ T cells sorted from blood, obtained in a trial of the OX40 agonist ivuxolimab. These receptors all stem from an adult with an advanced solid tumor such as melanoma, head and neck, liver or kidney cancer.

This chain uses TRBV7-2 with TRBJ1-1, with D unresolved. The CDR3 has 12 amino acids. Per germline, CDR1 SGHTA and CDR2 FQGNSA. Between the trimmed V and J ends, which lost 5 bases and 11 bases, there was a span of 15 bases. Here the CDR3 reads CASSNTVGEAFF. The CDR3 DNA is TGTGCCAGCAGCAACACCGTGGGCGAGGCTTTCTTT.

The chain carries TRBV4-3 and TRBJ1-4; D unclear. The V and J ends lost 0 bases and 10 bases respectively, with 9 bases between them. CDR3 length: 13 residues. The germline gives CDR1 LGHNA, CDR2 YSLEER. This chain's CDR3 is CASSQEPSRKLFF. The DNA for the CDR3 is TGCGCCAGCAGCCAAGAACCCAGCCGAAAACTGTTTTTT.

The chain has TRBV14 and TRBJ2-3; a possible D gene is TRBD1 (6 bases). Germline CDR1 SGHDN, CDR2 FVKESK. V gave up 4 bases and J gave up 5 bases, with 13 bases separating them. The CDR3 sequence is 14 residues long. CDR3 sequence (DNA): TGTGCCAGCAGCCGACGGCTAGGGGGAGATACGCAGTATTTT. It encodes CASSRRLGGDTQYF.

This clone was counted between two and nine times. The chain carries TRBV2 and TRBJ2-3, with TRBD2 identical over 12 bases. This CDR3 has 15 amino acids. Germline CDR1 SNHLY, CDR2 FYNNEI. The V and J ends lost 6 bases and 6 bases, in that order; junction bases with no gene match: 7. Here the CDR3 DNA reads TGTGCCAGCAGGGCTAGCGGGAGGGCGTCCGATACGCAGTATTTT. Protein sequence: CASRASGRASDTQYF.

The rearrangement joins TRBV21-1 to TRBJ1-3. TRBV21-1 is a known pseudogene. This CDR3 spans 14 amino acids. CDR3 coding DNA: TGTGCCAGCAGCACCCCGGACGGAGGAAACACCATATATTTT. The encoded protein is CASSTPDGGNTIYF.

The chain has TRBV11-3 and TRBJ2-3, with 7 bases lining up with TRBD2. V shed 5 bases and J 2 bases; nucleotides not matched to a gene: 7. The CDR3 is 15 residues long. CDR1 and CDR2 from the germline V gene are SGHNT and YENEEA. The CDR3 is CASSPAAGFTDTQYF. The DNA of the CDR3 is TGTGCCAGCAGCCCTGCAGCGGGATTCACAGATACGCAGTATTTT.

The rearrangement links TRBV9 to TRBJ2-3; no firm D call. The CDR3 length is 13 residues. Per germline, CDR1 SGDLS and CDR2 YYNGEE. V lost 0 bases to trimming and J lost 6 bases, with 8 bases between them. The CDR3 loop reads CASSVAYGDTQYF. CDR3 in DNA: TGTGCCAGCAGCGTAGCTTACGGTGATACGCAGTATTTT.

The chain links TRBV7-9 to TRBJ2-6; unclear D gene. V lost 3 bases to trimming and J lost 0 bases, with 3 bases between them. CDR3 length equals 14 residues. CDR1 SEHNR and CDR2 FQNEAQ come from the germline V gene (reference sequence). The CDR3: CASSFSSGANVLTF. CDR3 nucleotide sequence: TGTGCCAGCAGCTTTAGCTCTGGGGCCAACGTCCTGACTTTC.

In regard to this clone: The junction shows a germline mismatch at one end, possibly a read error. V and J are TRBV9 and TRBJ2-1; 10 positions agree with TRBD2. The CDR3 runs 14 residues. Per the germline V gene, CDR1 is SGDLS and CDR2 is YYNGEE. This chain's CDR3 is CASSVAGTSAPPIF. CDR3 in DNA: TGTGCCAGCAGCGTAGCTGGGACTAGCGCCCCCCCAATCTTC.

This chain uses TRBV11-2 with TRBJ2-7, with D unresolved. Trimming left V 5 bases short and J 5 bases short, with 16 bases between. This CDR3 has 14 amino acids. Looked up from germline, CDR1 is SGHAT and CDR2 is FQNNGV. The CDR3 sequence: CASSQNVRLDEQYF. The CDR3 coding sequence is TGTGCCAGCAGCCAAAACGTTCGTCTGGACGAGCAGTACTTC. Supplemented by reference TRBV11-2 and TRBJ2-7, the full variable domain reads EAGVAQSPRYKIIEKRQSVAFWCNPISGHATLYWYQQILGQGPKLLIQFQNNGVVDDSQLPKDRFSAERLKGVDSTLKIQPAKLEDSAVYLCASSQNVRLDEQYFGPGTRLTVT.

The V gene is TRBV18, the J gene TRBJ2-1, with 8 bases that match TRBD2. The CDR3 is made up of 14 amino acids. From germline, CDR1 is KGHSH and CDR2 LQKENI. Germline trimming cut 4 bases from V and 6 bases from J; bases unmatched to any gene: 5. CDR3 nucleotides: TGTGCCAGCTCACTCGCGGGGGGCCTCAATGAGCAGTTCTTC. Protein product: CASSLAGGLNEQFF.

This chain links TRBV9 with TRBJ2-2; a weak D match, TRBD1 (5 bases). CDR3 length equals 15 residues. In germline, CDR1 is SGDLS, CDR2 YYNGEE. Trimming left V 1 base short and J 1 base short, with 8 bases between. This CDR3 is CASSVRQQNTGELFF. CDR3 coding DNA: TGTGCCAGCAGCGTACGACAGCAGAACACCGGGGAGCTGTTTTTT.

V is TRBV7-9 and J is TRBJ1-3; D call uncertain. Germline V gene lookup returns CDR1 SEHNR and CDR2 FQNEAQ (reference sequence). The CDR3 sequence is 16 residues long. Trimming cost V 4 bases and J 3 bases, with 16 bases left between them. The chain's CDR3 is CASSSTISGDGNTIYF. The CDR3 region has the DNA TGTGCCAGCAGCTCCACGATATCCGGGGATGGAAACACCATATATTTT.

The rearrangement links TRBV2 to TRBJ2-7; 7 nucleotides match TRBD2. CDR3 length: 16 amino acids. V lost 5 bases, J lost 3 bases, and 13 bases stayed unmatched. Per germline, CDR1 SNHLY and CDR2 FYNNEI. This chain's CDR3 is CASSKTWTSSIYEQYF. Here the CDR3 DNA reads TGTGCCAGCAGTAAGACGTGGACTAGTTCCATCTACGAGCAGTACTTC.

This rearrangement joins TRBV19 to TRBJ1-6; D is undetermined. Germline loops: CDR1 LNHDA, CDR2 SQIVND (reference sequence). This CDR3 region has 14 residues. Deletions cut 3 bases from V and 7 bases from J, with 10 bases between. DNA of the CDR3: TGTGCCAGTAGTATGTCGGCAAACAATTCACCCCTCCACTTT. Its translation: CASSMSANNSPLHF.

The chain carries TRBV18 and TRBJ2-3, with D perhaps TRBD1 (6 bases). Trimming took off 3 bases at V and 2 bases at J, with 12 bases between the two ends. CDR1 is KGHSH, CDR2 LQKENI, per germline. The CDR3 has 15 amino acids. The CDR3 loop reads CASSPQAGATDTQYF. DNA of the CDR3: TGTGCCAGCTCACCGCAAGCAGGGGCCACAGATACGCAGTATTTT.

The CDR3 loop is CASSLGQGTDTQYF. The CDR3 DNA follows: TGTGCCAGCAGCTTAGGACAGGGCACAGATACGCAGTATTTT. V usage is TRBV11-2 and J usage is TRBJ2-3; D possibly corresponds to TRBD1 (6 bases). CDR1 SGHAT and CDR2 FQNNGV come from the germline V gene. The CDR3 has 14 amino acids. V was shortened by 1 base and J by 1 base, with 6 bases between the two germline ends.